What follows describes a single T cell receptor beta chain. The antigen remains unidentified. At one boundary the junction diverges from the germline segment, which might be a read error. The sample is drawn from a study of post-analysis software for immune sequencing data. Study-wide results and limits: Patients had higher frequencies than controls of roughly 5 TRBV segments, including TRBV5-6, TRBV5-1 and TRBV20-1.

The TCR beta cDNA libraries contained unique molecular identifiers. TCRdb recomputed calls from the PCR reads with MiXCR, one row per CDR3 protein. The sample lists 800,000 to 950,000 distinct CDR3 sequences, about 57% seen once, with about 4.8% in the top ten. Germline V gives CDR1 MNHNY, CDR2 SVGAGI (reference sequence). The length of the CDR3 is 16 residues. This chain joins TRBV6-6 and TRBJ2-2; 10 bases match TRBD2. Sequenced sample: blood. This TCR derives from a girl aged 5-17 years with multiple sclerosis. DNA of the CDR3: TGTGCCAGCACCCACCTAGCGGGAGTCGGGACCGGGGAGCGGTTTTTT. This translates into CASTHLAGVGTGERFF.